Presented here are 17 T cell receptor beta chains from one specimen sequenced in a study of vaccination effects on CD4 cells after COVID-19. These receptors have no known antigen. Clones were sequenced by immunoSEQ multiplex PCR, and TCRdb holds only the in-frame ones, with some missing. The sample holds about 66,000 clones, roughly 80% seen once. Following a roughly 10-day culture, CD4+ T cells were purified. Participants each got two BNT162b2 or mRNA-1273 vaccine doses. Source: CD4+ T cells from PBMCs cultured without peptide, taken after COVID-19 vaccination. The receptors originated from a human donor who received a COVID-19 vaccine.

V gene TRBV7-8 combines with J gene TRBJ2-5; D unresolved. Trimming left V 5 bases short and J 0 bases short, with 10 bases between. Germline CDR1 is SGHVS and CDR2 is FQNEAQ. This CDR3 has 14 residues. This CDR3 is CASSIYKDQETQYF. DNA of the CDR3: TGTGCCAGCAGCATCTACAAAGACCAAGAGACCCAGTACTTC.

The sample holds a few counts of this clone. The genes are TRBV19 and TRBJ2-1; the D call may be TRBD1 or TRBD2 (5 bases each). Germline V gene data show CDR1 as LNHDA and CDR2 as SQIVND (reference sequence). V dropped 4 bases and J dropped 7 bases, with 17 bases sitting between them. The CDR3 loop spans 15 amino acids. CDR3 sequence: CASSKILWGNNEQFF. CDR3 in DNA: TGTGCCAGTAGTAAAATTCTCTGGGGGAATAATGAGCAGTTCTTC.

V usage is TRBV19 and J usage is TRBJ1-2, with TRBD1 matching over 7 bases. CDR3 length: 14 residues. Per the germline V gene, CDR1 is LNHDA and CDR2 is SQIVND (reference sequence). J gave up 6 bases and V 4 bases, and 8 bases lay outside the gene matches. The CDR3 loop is CASSKPGTVDGYTF. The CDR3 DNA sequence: TGTGCCAGTAGTAAACCCGGGACAGTAGATGGCTACACCTTC.

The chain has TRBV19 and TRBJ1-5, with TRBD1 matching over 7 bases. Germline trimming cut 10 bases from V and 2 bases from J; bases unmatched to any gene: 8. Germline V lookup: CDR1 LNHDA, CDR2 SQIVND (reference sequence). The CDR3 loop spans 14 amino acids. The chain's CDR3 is CATRQGGGNQPQHF. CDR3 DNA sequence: TGTGCCACCCGACAGGGAGGCGGCAATCAGCCCCAGCATTTT.

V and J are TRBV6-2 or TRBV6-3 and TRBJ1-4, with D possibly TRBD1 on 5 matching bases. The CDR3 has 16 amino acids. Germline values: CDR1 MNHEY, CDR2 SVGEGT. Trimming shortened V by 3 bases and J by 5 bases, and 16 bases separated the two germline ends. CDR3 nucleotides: TGTGCCAGCAGTTATACCGGGACCAAGGGGAATGAAAAACTGTTTTTT. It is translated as CASSYTGTKGNEKLFF.

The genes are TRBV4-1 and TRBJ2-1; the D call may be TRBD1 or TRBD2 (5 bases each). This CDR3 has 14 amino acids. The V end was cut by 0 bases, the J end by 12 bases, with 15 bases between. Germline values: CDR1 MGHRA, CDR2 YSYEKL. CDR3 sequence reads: CASSQDRGTRGQFF. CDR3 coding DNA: TGCGCCAGCAGCCAAGATCGAGGGACCCGGGGGCAGTTCTTC.

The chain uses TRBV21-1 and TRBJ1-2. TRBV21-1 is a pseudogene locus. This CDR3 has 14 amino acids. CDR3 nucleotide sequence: TGTGCCAGCAGTCGTTACAAGGTTAACTATGGCTACACCTTC. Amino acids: CASSRYKVNYGYTF.

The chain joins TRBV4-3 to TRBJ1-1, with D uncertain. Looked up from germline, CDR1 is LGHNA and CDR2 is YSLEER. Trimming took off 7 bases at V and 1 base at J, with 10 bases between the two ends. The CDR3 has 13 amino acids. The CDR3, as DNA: TGCGCCAGCACCTCGTGGGGGAACACTGAAGCTTTCTTT. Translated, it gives CASTSWGNTEAFF.

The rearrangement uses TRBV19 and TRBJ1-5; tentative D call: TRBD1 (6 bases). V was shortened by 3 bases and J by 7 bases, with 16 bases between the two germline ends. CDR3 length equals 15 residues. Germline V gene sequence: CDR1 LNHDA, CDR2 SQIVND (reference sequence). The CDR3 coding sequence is TGTGCCAGTAGTATCCCGAGGACAGAATTGCAGCCCCAGCATTTT. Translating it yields CASSIPRTELQPQHF.

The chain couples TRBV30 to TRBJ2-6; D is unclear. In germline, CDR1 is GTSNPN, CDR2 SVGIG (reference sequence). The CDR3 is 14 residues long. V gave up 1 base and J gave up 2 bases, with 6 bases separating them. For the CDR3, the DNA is TGTGCCTGGAGTGCGACGGCTGGGGCCAACGTCCTGACTTTC. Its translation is CAWSATAGANVLTF.

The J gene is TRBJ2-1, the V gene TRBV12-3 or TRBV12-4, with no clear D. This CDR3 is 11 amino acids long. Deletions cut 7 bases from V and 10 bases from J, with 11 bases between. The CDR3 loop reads CASTKRTEQFF. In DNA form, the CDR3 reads TGTGCCAGCACTAAAAGAACCGAGCAGTTCTTC.

The CDR3 loop is CATSVVGQLNTGELFF. In nucleotides, the CDR3 is TGTGCCACCAGTGTCGTTGGGCAATTGAACACCGGGGAGCTGTTTTTT. The chain joins TRBV24-1 to TRBJ2-2; D uncertain. This CDR3 has 16 residues. Germline CDR1 KGHDR, CDR2 SFDVKD. V gave up 5 bases and J gave up 1 base, with 13 bases separating them.

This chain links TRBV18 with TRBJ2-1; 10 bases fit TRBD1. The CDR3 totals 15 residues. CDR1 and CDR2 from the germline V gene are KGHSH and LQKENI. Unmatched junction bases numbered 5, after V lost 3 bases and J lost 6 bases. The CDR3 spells CASSPPTGGFNEQFF. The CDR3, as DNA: TGTGCCAGCTCACCGCCGACAGGGGGCTTCAATGAGCAGTTCTTC. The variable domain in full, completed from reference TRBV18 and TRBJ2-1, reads NAGVMQNPRHLVRRRGQEARLRCSPMKGHSHVYWYRQLPEEGLKFMVYLQKENIIDESGMPKERFSAEFPKEGPSILRIQQVVRGDSAAYFCASSPPTGGFNEQFFGPGTRLTVL.

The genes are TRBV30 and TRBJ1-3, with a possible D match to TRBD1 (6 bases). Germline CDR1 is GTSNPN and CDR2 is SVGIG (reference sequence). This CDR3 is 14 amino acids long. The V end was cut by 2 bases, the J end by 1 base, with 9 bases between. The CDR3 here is CAWSTGSSGNTIYF. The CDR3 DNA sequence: TGTGCCTGGAGTACAGGGTCATCTGGAAACACCATATATTTT.

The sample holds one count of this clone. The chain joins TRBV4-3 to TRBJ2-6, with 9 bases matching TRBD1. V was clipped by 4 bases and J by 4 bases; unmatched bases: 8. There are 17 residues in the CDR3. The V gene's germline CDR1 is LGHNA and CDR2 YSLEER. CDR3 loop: CASSPRDRELGANVLTF. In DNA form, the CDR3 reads TGCGCCAGCAGCCCCCGGGACAGGGAATTGGGGGCCAACGTCCTGACTTTC.

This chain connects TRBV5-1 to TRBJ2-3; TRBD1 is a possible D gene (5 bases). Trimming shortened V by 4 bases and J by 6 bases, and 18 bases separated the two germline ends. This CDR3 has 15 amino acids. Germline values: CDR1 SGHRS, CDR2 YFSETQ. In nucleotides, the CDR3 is TGCGCCAGCAGCCCGGTCCAAGGGGCGGCCGATACGCAGTATTTT. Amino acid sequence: CASSPVQGAADTQYF.

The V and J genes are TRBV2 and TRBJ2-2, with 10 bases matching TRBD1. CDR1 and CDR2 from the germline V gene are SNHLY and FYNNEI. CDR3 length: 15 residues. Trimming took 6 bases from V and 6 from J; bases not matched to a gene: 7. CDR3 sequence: CASSRRQGAPGELFF. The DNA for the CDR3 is TGTGCCAGCAGCCGTCGACAGGGGGCACCCGGGGAGCTGTTTTTT.